Listed below are T cell receptor beta chains from one sample, sequenced in a study of monozygotic twins with inflammatory bowel disease. TCRdb reprocessed the 5' RACE reads and stores each CDR3 protein as one record, lacking DNA. The listing records 190,000 or so distinct CDR3 sequences. Input material: blood. These receptors were collected from a human donor with ulcerative colitis or Crohn's disease, or a healthy co-twin of an affected twin (not recorded which). CDR3s include the opening cysteine and the closing phenylalanine or tryptophan. Each record gives: V gene, J gene, CDR3 protein.

>TRBV20-1|TRBJ1-3
CSAPDSRSFSGNTIYF
>TRBV12-3/TRBV12-4|TRBJ1-1
CASSLYGEAFF
>TRBV7-9|TRBJ1-5
CASSLGRTSENQPQHF
>TRBV7-6|TRBJ1-1
CASSPSGEAYTEAFF
>TRBV5-4|TRBJ2-3
CASSPTGLGDNTQYF
>TRBV28|TRBJ2-1
CASSLDLKQFF
>TRBV19|TRBJ2-1
CASSISWGAYNEQFF
>TRBV29-1|TRBJ2-7
CSVEDARTANSYEQYF
>TRBV10-3|TRBJ1-5
CATSMAGGNQPQHF
>TRBV12-3/TRBV12-4|TRBJ1-2
CASSPDSLGGYTF
>TRBV9|TRBJ1-2
CASSGTGVNYGYTF
>TRBV6-1|TRBJ1-1
CASSEGRPVNTEAFF
>TRBV12-3/TRBV12-4|TRBJ2-3
CASSASLGTQYF
>TRBV12-3/TRBV12-4|TRBJ2-7
CASSVTSGYEQYF
>TRBV11-2|TRBJ2-5
CASSSLPTSGGLGETQYF
>TRBV18|TRBJ1-5
CASSPSSGVNQPQHF
>TRBV12-3/TRBV12-4|TRBJ1-4
CASSLALGTGGSTNEKLFF
>TRBV7-9|TRBJ1-5
CASSLSGQANQPQHF
>TRBV20-1|TRBJ2-5
CSATEGHDQETQYF
>TRBV20-1|TRBJ1-2
CSARPRTGFIGGYTF
>TRBV6-1|TRBJ2-3
CASRSSGGAGGTDTQYF
>TRBV7-3|TRBJ1-1
CASSRQMNTEAFF
>TRBV12-3/TRBV12-4|TRBJ1-5
CASSSDGLRQPQHF